This T cell receptor beta chain was profiled in a study of blood T cell repertoires in COVID-19. Repertoires were generated with immunoSEQ multiplex PCR, while TCRdb's copy carries only in-frame clones and drops some. In the table there are 350,000 to 550,000 clones, around 90% of which are singletons. In germline, CDR1 is SGDLS, CDR2 YYNGEE. With 3 bases removed from V and 5 bases from J, the gap between germline ends came to 19 bases. This CDR3 is built from 16 residues. What was sequenced was PBMCs or T cells enriched from blood (not recorded which). The rearrangement joins TRBV9 to TRBJ2-3; D is perhaps TRBD1 (5 bases). This receptor was identified in a woman between 18 and 29 years old with acute COVID-19. DNA for the CDR3: TGTGCCAGCAGCGGAAGAGACCAGGGTATAATAGATACGCAGTATTTT. The encoded protein is CASSGRDQGIIDTQYF.